This T cell receptor (beta chain) was sequenced in a study of Ad26.COV2.S vaccination and SARS-CoV-2 variants. Study information: Donor got 5x10^10 or 1x10^11 viral particles of Ad26.COV2.S.

The CDR3 covers 14 residues. Trimming cost V 3 bases and J 2 bases, with 11 bases left between them. Per the germline V gene, CDR1 is MGHRA and CDR2 is YSYEKL. The study, taken as a whole, reports: Those who received the vaccine showed greater spike-specific TCR breadth than those given placebo.

Note on this clone: Its antigen is as yet unknown.

Treatment specified: some 20 received Ad26.COV2.S at low or high dose, single or two shots; a few received placebo; per-sample allocation not given. The study sampled participants on day 63 after the first vaccine or placebo injection. Immunization relied on an Ad26 vector, which expressed Wuhan-strain SARS-CoV-2 spike. Generated by immunoSEQ multiplex PCR, the TCRdb table keeps only in-frame clones and is missing some. The repertoire holds over 300,000 clones, 80% to 90% seen once, with roughly 7.4% in the top ten. This TCR was recovered from a person aged 18-65 years who received the Ad26.COV2.S COVID-19 vaccine or a placebo. The chain carries TRBV4-1 and TRBJ2-7, with D tentatively TRBD1 (5 bases). The sample was peripheral blood, taken in a trial of Ad26.COV2.S vaccine versus placebo. CDR3 protein: CASSQMTVTYEQYF. CDR3 DNA: TGCGCCAGCAGCCAGATGACAGTCACCTACGAGCAGTACTTC.